The 3 T cell receptor beta chains below all came from one sample that was sequenced in a study of blood T cell repertoires in COVID-19. Assay used: immunoSEQ multiplex PCR; TCRdb lists only in-frame clones, some missing. Here the sample spans under 150,000 clones, about three quarters being singletons. The sequenced sample consisted of peripheral blood. The receptor set was obtained from a woman aged 70-85 years with acute or convalescent COVID-19.

This clone was recorded only once. The V gene is TRBV12-3 or TRBV12-4, the J gene TRBJ2-5; perhaps TRBD2 as D (6 bases). V dropped 5 bases and J dropped 0 bases, with 7 bases sitting between them. This CDR3 is 13 amino acids long. CDR3 region: CASSRDYQETQYF. CDR3 DNA sequence: TGTGCCAGCAGTCGGGACTACCAAGAGACCCAGTACTTC.

V gene TRBV19 combines with J gene TRBJ2-6; tentative D call: TRBD1 (5 bases). This CDR3 has 15 amino acids. Germline CDR1 LNHDA, CDR2 SQIVND (reference sequence). V was shortened by 3 bases and J by 2 bases, with 8 bases between the two germline ends. The CDR3 reads CASSIQGAGANVLTF. The CDR3 DNA reads TGTGCCAGTAGTATTCAAGGGGCTGGGGCCAACGTCCTGACTTTC.

V and J are TRBV2 and TRBJ1-3; weak D call: TRBD1 (6 bases). The germline CDR1 and CDR2 sequences are SNHLY and FYNNEI. V was cut by 5 bases and J by 7 bases, with 15 bases left in between. The CDR3 is made up of 14 amino acids. The CDR3 spells CASSNDRLGNTIYF. CDR3 nucleotide sequence: TGTGCCAGCAGTAACGACAGGCTAGGCAACACCATATATTTT.